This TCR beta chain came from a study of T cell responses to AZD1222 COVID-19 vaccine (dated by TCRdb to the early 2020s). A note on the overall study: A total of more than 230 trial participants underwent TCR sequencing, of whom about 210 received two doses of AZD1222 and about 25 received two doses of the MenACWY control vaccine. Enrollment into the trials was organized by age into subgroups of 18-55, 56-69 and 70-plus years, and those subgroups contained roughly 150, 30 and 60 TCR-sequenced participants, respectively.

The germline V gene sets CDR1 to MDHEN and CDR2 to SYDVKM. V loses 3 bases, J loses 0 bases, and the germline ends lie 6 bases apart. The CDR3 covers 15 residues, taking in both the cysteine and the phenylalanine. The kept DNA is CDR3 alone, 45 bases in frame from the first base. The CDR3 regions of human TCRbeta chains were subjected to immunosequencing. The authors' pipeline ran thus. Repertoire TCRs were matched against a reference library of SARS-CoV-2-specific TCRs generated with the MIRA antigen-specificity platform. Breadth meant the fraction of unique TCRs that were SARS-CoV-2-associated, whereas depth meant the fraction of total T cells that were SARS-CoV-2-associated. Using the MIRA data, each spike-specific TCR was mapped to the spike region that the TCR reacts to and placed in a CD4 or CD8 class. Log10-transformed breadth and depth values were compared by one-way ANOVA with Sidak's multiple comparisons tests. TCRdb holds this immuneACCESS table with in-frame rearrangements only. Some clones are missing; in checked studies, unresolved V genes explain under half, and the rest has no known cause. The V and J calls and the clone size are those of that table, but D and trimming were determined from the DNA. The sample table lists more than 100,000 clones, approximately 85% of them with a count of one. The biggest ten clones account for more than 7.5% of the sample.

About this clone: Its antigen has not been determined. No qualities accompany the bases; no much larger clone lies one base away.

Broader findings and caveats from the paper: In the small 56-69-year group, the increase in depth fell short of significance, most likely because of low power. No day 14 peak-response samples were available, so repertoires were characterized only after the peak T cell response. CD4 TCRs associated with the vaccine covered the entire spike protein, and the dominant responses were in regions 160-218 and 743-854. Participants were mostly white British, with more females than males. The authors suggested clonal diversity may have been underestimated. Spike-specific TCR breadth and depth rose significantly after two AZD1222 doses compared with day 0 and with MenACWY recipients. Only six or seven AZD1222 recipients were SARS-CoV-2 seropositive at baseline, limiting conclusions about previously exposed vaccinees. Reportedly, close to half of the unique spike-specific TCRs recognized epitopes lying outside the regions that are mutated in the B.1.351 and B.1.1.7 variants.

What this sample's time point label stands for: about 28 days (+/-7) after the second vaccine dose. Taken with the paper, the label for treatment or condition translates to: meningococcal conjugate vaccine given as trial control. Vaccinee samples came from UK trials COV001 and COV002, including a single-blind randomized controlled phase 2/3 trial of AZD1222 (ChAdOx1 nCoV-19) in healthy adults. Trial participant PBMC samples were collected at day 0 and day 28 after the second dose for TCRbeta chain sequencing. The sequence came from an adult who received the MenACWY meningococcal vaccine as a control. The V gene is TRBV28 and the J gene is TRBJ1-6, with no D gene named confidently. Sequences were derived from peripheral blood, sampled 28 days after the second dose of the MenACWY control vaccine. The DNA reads TGTGCCAGCAGTTTCGTGAGCTCCTATAATTCACCCCTCCACTTT. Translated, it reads CASSFVSSYNSPLHF. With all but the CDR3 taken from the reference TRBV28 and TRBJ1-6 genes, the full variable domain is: DVKVTQSSRYLVKRTGEKVFLECVQDMDHENMFWYRQDPGLGLRLIYFSYDVKMKEKGDIPEGYSVSREKKERFSLILESASTNQTSMYLCASSFVSSYNSPLHFGNGTRLTVT.